The present T cell receptor (beta chain) was sequenced within a study of OX40 agonist ivuxolimab in advanced cancers. Across the whole study: Age averaged 60 years (range about 23 to 85), and 82.7% were male. A partial response was reached by three patients: one with hepatocellular carcinoma and two with cutaneous melanoma.

CDR3 size: 14 residues. Germline-derived CDR1 and CDR2 are MNHEY and SVGAGI. V was clipped by 4 bases and J by 8 bases, with 14 bases between them. Generated by immunoSEQ multiplex PCR, the TCRdb table keeps only in-frame clones and is missing some. The sample has about 75,000 clones; 86% are singletons. This chain connects TRBV6-5 to TRBJ1-4, with TRBD1 as a possible D gene (5 bases). This clonotype originated in an adult with an advanced solid tumor such as melanoma, head and neck, liver or kidney cancer. The input for sequencing was CD4+ or CD8+ T cells sorted from blood, taken in a trial of the OX40 agonist ivuxolimab. For the CDR3, the DNA is TGTGCCAGCAGTTCCACAGGAATTGGGGAAAAACTGTTTTTT. The encoded protein is CASSSTGIGEKLFF.